This T cell receptor beta chain is from a study of beta chain features in type 1 diabetes. Study conclusions and caveats: Type 1 diabetes patients had fewer VDJ junction insertions and more deletions.

TCRB transcripts that were expressed got sequenced, as all of the isolated RNA had been reverse transcribed. Clones were read by immunoSEQ multiplex PCR, and TCRdb kept only the in-frame ones, dropping some. The table shows more than 300,000 clones, with over 9.5% occurring only once. There are 14 residues in the CDR3. V was shortened by 5 bases and J by 5 bases, with 15 bases between the two germline ends. The germline gives CDR1 SGHDN, CDR2 FVKESK. Concerning this clone: Its target is not known.

The J gene is TRBJ1-1, the V gene TRBV14, with TRBD1 as a possible D gene (6 bases). The source material was naive CD4+ T cells from blood. The receptor's source is a man aged 18 to 30 in good health. CDR3 nucleotide sequence: TGTGCCAGCAGCGCCCAGGGGTTGGGGACTGAAGCTTTCTTT. Translation gives CASSAQGLGTEAFF.